Below are 18 T cell receptor beta chains sequenced from a single sample in a study of tumor-infiltrating lymphocytes in localized non-small cell lung cancer. The assay was immunoSEQ multiplex PCR, and TCRdb's table has in-frame clones only and misses some. The top ten hold approximately 5.4% of the sample, which has roughly 16,000 clones, approximately 80% seen once. Sequencing used lung tumor tissue. These receptors all stem from a human donor with non-small cell lung cancer.

Turning to this clone: It is unclear where the CDR3 begins or ends on the DNA, so no DNA is shown, and the CDR3 is as TCRdb lists it. The gene calls are TRBV21-1 and TRBJ1-4; the table calls TRBD1, which could not be checked here. TRBV21-1 is labeled a pseudogene. The CDR3 comprises 17 residues, both ends counted. The CDR3 reads CASSKVGVGTANEKLFF.

The chain employs TRBV9 and TRBJ2-5; possible D gene TRBD1, 6 bases. The V and J ends lost 2 bases and 5 bases respectively, with 16 bases between them. Germline V CDR1 and CDR2: SGDLS, YYNGEE. This CDR3 contains 15 residues. CDR3 region: CASSVAGTHGETQYF. The CDR3 DNA reads TGTGCCAGCAGCGTGGCCGGGACACATGGGGAGACCCAGTACTTC.

The V and J genes are TRBV5-4 and TRBJ2-1, with 8 bases that match TRBD2. V lost 4 bases to trimming and J lost 6 bases; unmatched junction nucleotides: 9. The CDR3 length is 15 residues. Germline lookup yields CDR1 SGHNT and CDR2 YYREEE (reference sequence). The CDR3 reads CASSLRLALVNEQFF. The CDR3 bases are TGTGCCAGCAGCCTGAGACTAGCGCTAGTCAATGAGCAGTTCTTC.

This clone was seen a few times. The identical CDR3 is also encoded by other nucleotide sequences in the sample. The gene calls are TRBV9 and TRBJ1-4; the D gene is possibly TRBD1 (6 bases). CDR3 length: 14 amino acids. Germline CDR1 and CDR2: SGDLS and YYNGEE. The V gene lost 0 bases and the J gene lost 7 bases, with 10 bases spanning the gap. The CDR3 reads CASSVDGGREKLFF. CDR3 in DNA: TGTGCCAGCAGCGTAGATGGGGGCCGTGAAAAACTGTTTTTT.

This clone came up a few times. The chain recombines TRBV15 with TRBJ2-2; the match to TRBD1 covers 7 bases. Germline CDR1 reads LNHNV; CDR2 reads YYDKDF (reference sequence). Losses at the gene ends were 1 base for V and 3 bases for J; bases not matched to a gene: 5. There are 16 residues in the CDR3. This CDR3 reads CATSRATGAYTGELFF. CDR3 DNA sequence: TGTGCCACCAGCAGAGCTACAGGGGCCTACACCGGGGAGCTGTTTTTT.

The J gene is TRBJ1-4, the V gene TRBV7-2, with D tentatively TRBD1 (6 bases). Germline V gene data show CDR1 as SGHTA and CDR2 as FQGNSA. CDR3 length equals 15 residues. The V gene lost 5 bases and the J gene lost 8 bases, with 18 bases spanning the gap. CDR3 DNA: TGTGCCAGCAGCGTCCCAGGGGTCGGGTCAGAAAAACTGTTTTTT. This codes for CASSVPGVGSEKLFF. The whole variable domain, remainder taken from reference TRBV7-2 and TRBJ1-4, is GAGVSQSPSNKVTEKGKDVELRCDPISGHTALYWYRQSLGQGLEFLIYFQGNSAPDKSGLPSDRFSAERTGGSVSTLTIQRTQQEDSAVYLCASSVPGVGSEKLFFGSGTQLSVL.

The chain employs TRBV7-2 and TRBJ2-7; weak D call: TRBD1 (6 bases). V was cut by 5 bases and J by 9 bases, with 20 bases left in between. CDR3 size: 14 residues. The germline CDR1 and CDR2 sequences are SGHTA and FQGNSA. CDR3 nucleotide sequence: TGTGCCAGCAGCCGTCGAGGCAGGGGAGTAGGGCAGTACTTC. It specifies CASSRRGRGVGQYF. Drawing the rest from reference TRBV7-2 and TRBJ2-7, the complete variable domain is GAGVSQSPSNKVTEKGKDVELRCDPISGHTALYWYRQSLGQGLEFLIYFQGNSAPDKSGLPSDRFSAERTGGSVSTLTIQRTQQEDSAVYLCASSRRGRGVGQYFGPGTRLTVT.

The chain combines TRBV5-1 with TRBJ2-7; 9 bases map to TRBD1. From germline, CDR1 is SGHRS and CDR2 YFSETQ. V gave up 1 base and J gave up 5 bases; unmatched junction bases: 4. The CDR3 is made up of 14 amino acids. CDR3 nucleotides: TGCGCCAGCAGCTTGTTGGGACAGGGAAACGAGCAGTACTTC. Translating it yields CASSLLGQGNEQYF.

By share, this clone counts as medium-sized. The chain couples TRBV6-5 to TRBJ2-2, with D perhaps assigned TRBD1 or TRBD2 (5 bases each). Germline V gene lookup returns CDR1 MNHEY and CDR2 SVGAGI. The CDR3 totals 16 residues. Trimming took 4 bases from V and 0 from J, leaving 12 bases between them. For the CDR3, the DNA is TGTGCCAGCAGTTCTCCCCTGGGACCGAACACCGGGGAGCTGTTTTTT. Translated: CASSSPLGPNTGELFF.

This chain uses TRBV15 with TRBJ1-1, with 7 bases fitting TRBD1. The CDR3 totals 15 residues. Trimming at V came to 4 bases and at J to 4 bases, leaving 9 bases not matched to a gene. The germline CDR1 and CDR2 sequences are LNHNV and YYDKDF (reference sequence). The CDR3 protein is CATSTLLQGSTEAFF. CDR3 nucleotide sequence: TGTGCCACCAGCACTCTCCTACAGGGGAGCACTGAAGCTTTCTTT.

J is TRBJ2-3 and V is TRBV5-5; no firm D call. Germline CDR1 is SGHKS and CDR2 is YYEKEE (reference sequence). There are 15 residues in the CDR3. The V and J ends lost 1 base and 2 bases respectively, with 11 bases between them. CDR3 amino acids: CASSLSASLTDTQYF. The CDR3 DNA reads TGTGCCAGCAGCTTGTCGGCGAGCCTCACAGATACGCAGTATTTT.

The chain is built from TRBV27 and TRBJ1-5; possibly TRBD1 for D (5 bases). The V and J ends lost 6 bases and 3 bases respectively, with 12 bases between them. Germline V gene lookup returns CDR1 MNHEY and CDR2 SMNVEV (reference sequence). This CDR3 contains 14 residues. The CDR3, as DNA: TGTGCCAGCAGCACAAACAGGCTCAATCAGCCCCAGCATTTT. This gives the protein CASSTNRLNQPQHF.

V is TRBV7-3 and J is TRBJ2-5; either TRBD1 or TRBD2 may supply D (5 bases each). This CDR3 is 13 amino acids long. Trimming shortened V by 4 bases and J by 4 bases, and 10 bases separated the two germline ends. Germline CDR1 reads SGHTA; CDR2 reads FQGTGA. Written as DNA, the CDR3 is TGTGCCAGCAGCTCCATGAGGGGAGAGACCCAGTACTTC. It specifies CASSSMRGETQYF.

A few counts support this clone. CDR3 region: CASSQGGGYTF. In DNA, the CDR3 is TGTGCCAGCAGTCAGGGGGGAGGCTACACCTTC. V gene TRBV27 combines with J gene TRBJ1-2; 7 bases map to TRBD1. Germline CDR1 MNHEY, CDR2 SMNVEV (reference sequence). V shed 5 bases, J shed 8 bases, and the junction held 2 bases outside the gene matches. The CDR3 length is 11 residues.

This chain uses TRBV7-8 with TRBJ2-7, with 8 bases identical to TRBD2. Germline V gives CDR1 SGHVS, CDR2 FQNEAQ. CDR3 length: 15 residues. The trim removed 1 base at V and 7 bases at J, leaving 9 bases unmatched. The CDR3 region has the DNA TGTGCCAGCAGCTTAGGATCGAGCGGGAGTAGAGAGCAGTACTTC. This gives the protein CASSLGSSGSREQYF.

The rearrangement uses TRBV4-1 and TRBJ1-2, with D maybe TRBD1 (6 bases). Per the germline V gene, CDR1 is MGHRA and CDR2 is YSYEKL. The CDR3 is made up of 14 amino acids. With 6 bases removed from V and 0 bases from J, the gap between germline ends came to 11 bases. CDR3 amino acids: CASRPGQTNYGYTF. As DNA, the CDR3 is TGCGCCAGCAGACCTGGACAGACTAACTATGGCTACACCTTC.

This clone came up a few times. The chain uses TRBV7-9 and TRBJ2-3, with a possible D match to TRBD2 (6 bases). The CDR3 totals 16 residues. In germline, CDR1 is SEHNR, CDR2 FQNEAQ (reference sequence). The ends were cut back, 3 bases at V and 4 bases at J, with 17 bases in the middle. CDR3 sequence: CASSFGGSFMADTQYF. Written as DNA, the CDR3 is TGTGCCAGCAGCTTCGGGGGATCCTTCATGGCAGATACGCAGTATTTT.

The J gene is TRBJ2-3, the V gene TRBV10-1; TRBD2 might be the D (6 bases). Germline assignment: CDR1 WNHNN and CDR2 SYGVQD (reference sequence). V lost 5 bases and J 1 base, leaving 16 bases between the germline ends. This CDR3 is 16 amino acids long. For the CDR3, the DNA is TGCGCCAGCAGTCCCGAGGGAGGAGTTGGCACAGATACGCAGTATTTT. Translated: CASSPEGGVGTDTQYF.